This TCR beta chain was captured by sequencing in a study of T-cell memory formation after mild COVID-19. In the study overall: Each donor largely had its own TCR clusters. General observations from the study: From day 15 to 85, contracting clones were balanced between CD4 and CD8, whereas later expanders leaned toward CD4+. Researchers found some responding clones in pre-infection memory, a sign that cross-reactive memory joined.

From 5'RACE with constant-segment primers came TCR alpha and TCR beta cDNA libraries that carried sample barcodes and UMIs. MiXCR, run by TCRdb on the 5' RACE reads, gives a single entry per CDR3 protein. The sample lists about 250,000 distinct CDR3 sequences; approximately 15% were seen once. On this clonotype itself: The antigen remains undetermined.

The receptor was isolated from an adult woman who had mild COVID-19 (a few samples of this study predate the infection). Cell type and time point are not known. Sample: PBMCs or a T cell subset sorted from them (not recorded which).

The CDR3 reads CASSTAGLYGYTF. The DNA of the CDR3 is TGTGCCAGTTCGACTGCAGGGCTCTATGGCTACACCTTC. The chain is built from TRBV12-3 or TRBV12-4 and TRBJ1-2, with TRBD1 as a possible D gene (5 bases). The V end lost 9 bases, the J end lost 4 bases, and 15 bases lay between the germline ends. The CDR3 is 13 amino acids.